These 24 T cell receptor beta chains originate from one sample sequenced in a study of blood T cell repertoires in COVID-19. Here immunoSEQ multiplex PCR was the method, and the copy in TCRdb shows in-frame clones only, minus some. The data hold around 300,000 clones, with 87% observed a single time. Sequencing was done on a sample of PBMCs or T cells enriched from blood (not recorded which). These receptor sequences come from a young woman who had recovered from COVID-19.

This chain joins TRBV6-5 and TRBJ2-5; D is unresolved. Germline CDR1 reads MNHEY; CDR2 reads SVGAGI. V lost 7 bases to trimming and J lost 5 bases, with 17 bases between them. The CDR3 is 14 residues long. Here the CDR3 reads CASKPGLSWETQYF. In DNA, the CDR3 is TGTGCCAGCAAGCCGGGTCTATCATGGGAGACCCAGTACTTC.

This sequence joins TRBV7-8 and TRBJ2-7, with TRBD1 matching over 7 bases. CDR3 length equals 13 residues. The ends lost 5 bases at V and 1 base at J; junction bases unmatched: 2. CDR1 and CDR2 (germline): SGHVS, FQNEAQ. The CDR3 here is CASSRDSSYEQYF. CDR3 DNA sequence: TGTGCCAGCAGCCGGGACAGTTCCTACGAGCAGTACTTC.

This chain links TRBV7-8 with TRBJ2-1, with a weak D call TRBD1 (5 bases). There are 14 residues in the CDR3. In germline, CDR1 is SGHVS, CDR2 FQNEAQ. The V end lost 5 bases, the J end lost 3 bases, and 11 bases lay between the germline ends. The CDR3 is CASSTRQNYNEQFF. For the CDR3, the DNA is TGTGCCAGCAGCACAAGACAGAACTACAATGAGCAGTTCTTC.

J is TRBJ1-3 and V is TRBV4-3; 7 bases are shared with TRBD1. The CDR3 is made up of 14 amino acids. After removal of 4 bases from V and 7 bases from J, the junction contained 7 bases not matched to a gene. Germline assignment: CDR1 LGHNA and CDR2 YSLEER. The CDR3 coding sequence is TGCGCCAGCAGCCTGGACAGGATTGACAACACCATATATTTT. Translated, it gives CASSLDRIDNTIYF.

The rearrangement joins TRBV5-4 to TRBJ2-7; TRBD2 is a possible D gene (7 bases). This CDR3 has 14 amino acids. With 4 bases removed from V and 6 bases from J, the gap between germline ends came to 17 bases. CDR1 and CDR2 (germline): SGHNT, YYREEE (reference sequence). In nucleotides, the CDR3 is TGTGCCAGCAGCCCCGGGGGGCGCCAGGGCGAGCAGTACTTC. This codes for CASSPGGRQGEQYF.

The J gene is TRBJ1-2, the V gene TRBV14; no clear D. The length of the CDR3 is 14 residues. The germline V and J ends were trimmed by 4 bases and 10 bases, with 19 bases remaining between them. Germline CDR1 SGHDN, CDR2 FVKESK. CDR3 coding DNA: TGTGCCAGCAGCCTAAAGGCCCAGCAGGCCTACTACACCTTC. Amino acid sequence: CASSLKAQQAYYTF.

This clone was seen once. V gene TRBV29-1 combines with J gene TRBJ2-1, with TRBD2 identical over 14 bases. The V segment lost 4 bases and the J segment 9 bases; nucleotides outside the gene matches: 8. Per the germline V gene, CDR1 is SQVTM and CDR2 is ANQGSEA. The CDR3 spans 15 residues. The CDR3 coding sequence is TGCAGCGTTGTCCGACTAGCGGGGGGGCCAGGTGAGCAGTTCTTC. It codes for CSVVRLAGGPGEQFF.

The table lists this clone with a count of one. This chain connects TRBV30 to TRBJ2-7; D remains unclear. From germline, CDR1 is GTSNPN and CDR2 SVGIG (reference sequence). The germline V and J ends were trimmed by 0 bases and 0 bases, with 12 bases remaining between them. This CDR3 spans 15 amino acids. Here the CDR3 DNA reads TGTGCCTGGAGTGTACATCAGGTTAGCTCCTACGAGCAGTACTTC. Translation: CAWSVHQVSSYEQYF. Based on the CDR3 plus reference TRBV30 and TRBJ2-7, the full variable domain is SQTIHQWPATLVQPVGSPLSLECTVEGTSNPNLYWYRQAAGRGLQLLFYSVGIGQISSEVPQNLSASRPQDRQFILSSKKLLLSDSGFYLCAWSVHQVSSYEQYFGPGTRLTVT.

DNA for the CDR3: TGTGCCACCAGTGATAGGAGTGGGAGTCAGGGGGATACGCAGTATTTT. Translating gives CATSDRSGSQGDTQYF. The chain combines TRBV24-1 with TRBJ2-3; a possible D gene is TRBD1 (6 bases). Trimming took 3 bases from V and 6 from J, leaving 18 bases between them. Germline values: CDR1 KGHDR, CDR2 SFDVKD. There are 16 residues in the CDR3.

The rearrangement joins TRBV5-4 to TRBJ1-1; no definite D call. The CDR3 length is 12 residues. Germline CDR1 and CDR2: SGHNT and YYREEE (reference sequence). The V end lost 0 bases, the J end lost 12 bases, and 12 bases lay between the germline ends. The CDR3 sequence is CASSLGRVTTFF. The DNA of the CDR3 is TGTGCCAGCAGCTTGGGGCGGGTAACAACTTTCTTT.

This rearrangement joins TRBV4-3 to TRBJ2-2; maybe TRBD2 (6 bases). The V end was cut by 4 bases, the J end by 7 bases, with 13 bases between. Germline loops: CDR1 LGHNA, CDR2 YSLEER. This CDR3 is 14 amino acids long. The CDR3 region is CASSRLLAHGELFF. The CDR3 DNA is TGCGCCAGCAGCCGCCTTCTAGCGCACGGGGAGCTGTTTTTT.

The chain couples TRBV5-4 to TRBJ2-3; 8 nucleotides line up with TRBD2. Per the germline V gene, CDR1 is SGHNT and CDR2 is YYREEE (reference sequence). J lost 5 bases, V lost 0 bases, and 2 bases had no gene match. This CDR3 spans 14 amino acids. CDR3: CASSLATSGDTQYF. As DNA, the CDR3 is TGTGCCAGCAGCTTGGCTACTAGCGGAGATACGCAGTATTTT.

The V gene is TRBV3-1 (or the pseudogene TRBV3-2), the J gene TRBJ2-7; 8 bases are shared with TRBD2. Trimming took 1 base from V and 6 from J; bases not matched to a gene: 8. In germline, CDR1 is LGHDT, CDR2 YNNKEL (reference sequence). The CDR3 contains 15 residues. CDR3 DNA: TGTGCCAGCAGCCAAGTCGGGGGGGGGCGCGGCGAGCAGTACTTC. Protein sequence: CASSQVGGGRGEQYF.

The chain employs TRBV4-1 and TRBJ2-7; weak D call: TRBD2 (6 bases). From germline, CDR1 is MGHRA and CDR2 YSYEKL. This CDR3 has 17 amino acids. Trimming shortened V by 5 bases and J by 0 bases, and 20 bases separated the two germline ends. CDR3 sequence reads: CASSSPGVAGDSYEQYF. The CDR3 DNA reads TGCGCCAGCAGCTCTCCGGGAGTCGCAGGCGACTCCTACGAGCAGTACTTC.

The rearrangement links TRBV19 to TRBJ2-1; 11 bases line up with TRBD1. CDR1 and CDR2 (germline): LNHDA, SQIVND (reference sequence). The junction had 3 bases not matched to a gene; V was cut back by 4 bases and J by 4 bases. The CDR3 extends over 15 amino acids. For the CDR3, the DNA is TGTGCCAGTAGTAGGACAGGGGGCGGATACAATGAGCAGTTCTTC. Its translation is CASSRTGGGYNEQFF.

The chain employs TRBV7-8 and TRBJ2-5; a weak D match, TRBD1 (6 bases). Germline CDR1 and CDR2: SGHVS and FQNEAQ. V was pared by 8 bases and J by 1 base, with 14 bases between. The CDR3 spans 14 residues. CDR3 DNA sequence: TGTGCCAGCGGTCTTCGGGACACCCAAGAGACCCAGTACTTC. Translation: CASGLRDTQETQYF.

V and J are TRBV9 and TRBJ2-1; a weak D match, TRBD2 (6 bases). The CDR3 runs 15 residues. Trimming stripped 0 bases from V and 4 bases from J, with 11 bases between. From germline, CDR1 is SGDLS and CDR2 YYNGEE. The CDR3 loop is CASSVEVGGYNEQFF. Here the CDR3 DNA reads TGTGCCAGCAGCGTAGAAGTCGGGGGTTACAATGAGCAGTTCTTC. The whole variable domain, filled in from reference TRBV9 and TRBJ2-1, reads DSGVTQTPKHLITATGQRVTLRCSPRSGDLSVYWYQQSLDQGLQFLIQYYNGEERAKGNILERFSAQQFPDLHSELNLSSLELGDSALYFCASSVEVGGYNEQFFGPGTRLTVL.

The gene calls are TRBV11-2 and TRBJ1-2; D gene ambiguous. Germline V gene sequence: CDR1 SGHAT, CDR2 FQNNGV. The CDR3 consists of 15 residues. V lost 3 bases to trimming and J lost 3 bases, with 14 bases between them. The CDR3 sequence: CASSFRPGGDYGYTF. The CDR3 DNA reads as TGTGCCAGCAGCTTCCGCCCTGGCGGGGACTATGGCTACACCTTC.

The chain has TRBV27 and TRBJ2-1, with D possibly matching TRBD2 (6 bases). This CDR3 has 15 amino acids. Germline V gene data show CDR1 as MNHEY and CDR2 as SMNVEV (reference sequence). Trimming removed 4 bases at V and 6 bases at J, with 16 bases between. The CDR3 sequence: CASSSSGLELNEQFF. As DNA, the CDR3 is TGTGCCAGCAGTTCCTCGGGACTCGAACTCAATGAGCAGTTCTTC.

The chain combines TRBV9 with TRBJ1-3; D possibly corresponds to TRBD1 (5 bases). The germline V gene has CDR1 SGDLS and CDR2 YYNGEE. CDR3 length: 16 residues. V shed 4 bases and J shed 0 bases, with 14 bases lying between them. CDR3: CASSLAQGPSGNTIYF. The CDR3 nucleotides read TGTGCCAGCAGCCTAGCGCAGGGCCCCTCTGGAAACACCATATATTTT. The entire variable domain, with the rest obtained from reference TRBV9 and TRBJ1-3, is as follows: DSGVTQTPKHLITATGQRVTLRCSPRSGDLSVYWYQQSLDQGLQFLIQYYNGEERAKGNILERFSAQQFPDLHSELNLSSLELGDSALYFCASSLAQGPSGNTIYFGEGSWLTVV.

This clone was observed once. The rearrangement links TRBV29-1 to TRBJ1-1, with TRBD1 identical over 7 bases. The CDR3 consists of 16 residues. The germline CDR1 and CDR2 sequences are SQVTM and ANQGSEA. The trim removed 1 base at V and 3 bases at J, leaving 11 bases unmatched. The CDR3: CSVEGGRGKGDTEAFF. DNA for the CDR3: TGCAGCGTTGAAGGCGGCAGGGGGAAGGGGGACACTGAAGCTTTCTTT.

The chain uses TRBV6-5 and TRBJ2-7; D uncertain. The CDR3 sequence is 13 residues long. V was clipped by 6 bases and J by 7 bases, with 16 bases between them. In germline, CDR1 is MNHEY, CDR2 SVGAGI. The CDR3 is CASRQTRQSEQYF. In DNA, the CDR3 is TGTGCCAGCAGGCAAACCCGACAATCAGAGCAGTACTTC.

This sequence joins TRBV28 and TRBJ1-1, with unresolved D. In germline, CDR1 is MDHEN, CDR2 SYDVKM. The germline V and J ends were trimmed by 7 bases and 10 bases, with 22 bases remaining between them. This CDR3 is 14 amino acids long. CDR3 nucleotide sequence: TGTGCCAGCAAGTCCCCTTCCGGCAGCGGCGGAGCTTTCTTT. This translates into CASKSPSGSGGAFF.

V is TRBV7-2 and J is TRBJ1-1; tentative D call: TRBD1 (5 bases). Germline V CDR1 and CDR2: SGHTA, FQGNSA. The CDR3 is 13 residues long. V was shortened by 1 base and J by 10 bases, with 13 bases between the two germline ends. Here the CDR3 DNA reads TGTGCCAGCAGCTTAGTTGGGGCGGGAGGAGCTTTCTTT. It translates to CASSLVGAGGAFF.